Listed below are T cell receptor beta chains from one sample, sequenced in a study of prognosis after radiotherapy for stage I lung cancer. From the multiplex PCR reads, TCRdb called clonotypes with MiXCR, one entry per CDR3 protein. Among more than 30,000 distinct CDR3 sequences listed, about 42% were seen once. The sequenced sample was PBMCs, obtained before or after stereotactic body radiation therapy (not recorded which). These TCRs come from a donor over 45 with non-small cell lung cancer. CDR3s include the opening cysteine and the closing phenylalanine or tryptophan. The D gene is left open where the match is weak. The listing skips clone size in some rows; elsewhere it reads once, few, many or a size class.

J gene	D gene	V gene	clone size	CDR3 DNA	CDR3 protein
TRBJ2-6	TRBD1	TRBV10-3	many	TGTGCCATCAGTTACCTACAGGGGGCTGGGGCCAACGTCCTGACTTTC	CAISYLQGAGANVLTF
TRBJ1-1	-	TRBV5-1	many	TGCGCCAGCAGCGGAGGGCAGGGGACTGAAGCTTTCTTT	CASSGGQGTEAFF
TRBJ2-4	-	TRBV28	many	TGTGCCAGCAGTGGGGACGGATTTTTAAACATTCAGTACTTC	CASSGDGFLNIQYF
TRBJ1-1	-	TRBV29-1	many	TGCAGCGTTGAAGAGCAGCGGAACACTGAAGCTTTCTTT	CSVEEQRNTEAFF
TRBJ1-1	-	TRBV3-1	many	TGTGCCAGCAGCCGGATACTTGGAGGGGACACTGAAGCTTTCTTT	CASSRILGGDTEAFF
TRBJ2-3	TRBD2	TRBV24-1	medium-sized	TGTGCCACCAGTGACTATAGACTAGCGGGGGCCCCGAACACAGATACGCAGTATTTT	CATSDYRLAGAPNTDTQYF
TRBJ2-5	-	TRBV20-1	many	TGCAGTGCTAGGGGGAGGGAGACCCAGTACTTC	CSARGRETQYF
TRBJ2-7	-	TRBV27	-	TGTGCCAGCAGTTTGATGGAAGGCATTTCCTACGAGCAGTACTTC	CASSLMEGISYEQYF
TRBJ2-3	-	TRBV6-1	-	TGTGCCAGCAGTCGGCCAGATATTCAGTATTTT	CASSRPDIQYF
TRBJ1-2	TRBD1	TRBV20-1	-	TGCAGTGCATCAACCGACAGGGCAAAAGGCTATGGCTACACCTTC	CSASTDRAKGYGYTF
TRBJ2-7	TRBD2	TRBV9	many	TGTGCCAGCAGCGTAGCCAGCGGGGGGACTGCCTCCCACGAGCAGTACTTC	CASSVASGGTASHEQYF
TRBJ1-3	-	TRBV6-2/TRBV6-3	-	TGTGCCAGCAGTCGGGTGTCAGCCCTCTCTGGAAACACCATATATTTT	CASSRVSALSGNTIYF
TRBJ2-3	TRBD2	TRBV5-1	many	TGCGCCAGCAGCGCCCGGGACTACCCCGCTAGCACAGATACGCAGTATTTT	CASSARDYPASTDTQYF
TRBJ2-1	-	TRBV5-1	few	TGCGCCAGCAGGGATGGGAGGCCCCTCGGGTACAATGAGCAGTTCTTC	CASRDGRPLGYNEQFF
TRBJ2-1	TRBD1	TRBV4-1	many	TGCGCCAGCAGCCAAGATAAGGACAGGGGATACAATGAGCAGTTCTTC	CASSQDKDRGYNEQFF
TRBJ1-2	TRBD1	TRBV28	-	TGTGCCAGCAGTATTGCGTGGGCAGGGGGCGCTAAAGGCTATGGCTACACCTTC	CASSIAWAGGAKGYGYTF
TRBJ2-7	-	TRBV6-5	-	TGTGCCAGCAGTTACTCGAATTCCCAGTACTGGGAGTACTTC	CASSYSNSQYWEYF
TRBJ2-7	-	TRBV5-1	-	TGCGCCAGCAGCTTAAACCACGAGCAGTACTTC	CASSLNHEQYF
TRBJ1-6	TRBD1	TRBV5-6	many	TGTGCCAGCAGCGGTACAGGGGAGTCACCCCTCCACTTT	CASSGTGESPLHF
TRBJ1-1	TRBD1	TRBV20-1	medium-sized	TGCAGTGCTAGACGACAGGGGGACACTGAAGCTTTCTTT	CSARRQGDTEAFF
TRBJ2-2	TRBD1	TRBV7-3	-	TGTGCCAGCAGCCCCGACAGGGGTACCGGGGAGCTGTTTTTT	CASSPDRGTGELFF
TRBJ1-2	-	TRBV27	-	TGTGCCAGCAGTGAGGGATATGGCTACACCTTC	CASSEGYGYTF
TRBJ2-7	-	TRBV11-2	-	TGTGACAGCAGCCGGGACCGTATATCCTACGAGCAGTACTTC	CDSSRDRISYEQYF
TRBJ2-2	-	TRBV5-1	medium-sized	TGCGCCAGCAGCTTGGGGCGCACCGGGGAGCTGTTTTTT	CASSLGRTGELFF
TRBJ2-5	TRBD2	TRBV19	many	TGTGCCAGTAGTAGTGGACTAGCGGGGGTAGAGACCCAGTACTTC	CASSSGLAGVETQYF
TRBJ1-2	-	TRBV5-1	many	TGCGCCAGCGGGGACGTTGAACCAGGGTACGGCTACACCTTC	CASGDVEPGYGYTF
TRBJ1-4	TRBD1	TRBV9	many	TGTGCCAGCAGCGCCTCGTATGACAGGGAGAATGAAAAACTGTTTTTT	CASSASYDRENEKLFF
TRBJ2-7	TRBD2	TRBV5-6	many	TGTGCCAGCAGCTTGCAAGGAGTAGCGGGAGCCTACGAGCAGTACTTC	CASSLQGVAGAYEQYF
TRBJ2-7	-	TRBV7-2	once	TGTGCCAGCAGCTTAGCCGGTCTCGCAGGAACCTACGAGCAGTACTTC	CASSLAGLAGTYEQYF
TRBJ2-1	TRBD2	TRBV10-3	many	TGTGCCATCAGTGAGTCCGGGCGACTAGCGGGAGACAATGAGCAGTTCTTC	CAISESGRLAGDNEQFF
TRBJ2-1	TRBD2	TRBV28	-	TGTGCCAGCAGCGAAAGCGGGGGCTCCTACAGTGATCAGTTCTTC	CASSESGGSYSDQFF
TRBJ2-3	TRBD1	TRBV11-3	many	TGTGCCAGCAGCCGCCTACAGGGGCTTAGCACAGATACGCAGTATTTT	CASSRLQGLSTDTQYF
TRBJ1-6	TRBD1	TRBV5-8	many	TGTGCCAGCAGCCGACTAAGAATACCGGGACAGTTTAATTCACCCCTCCACTTT	CASSRLRIPGQFNSPLHF
TRBJ2-2	TRBD1	TRBV12-3/TRBV12-4	-	TGTGCCAGCAGTTTATACCCCACCGGGACAGGGCACGGGGAGATGTTTTTT	CASSLYPTGTGHGEMFF
TRBJ1-2	TRBD1	TRBV19	many	TGTGCCAGTAGTGCCGCGACAGGGGAGGGCTATGGCTACACCTTC	CASSAATGEGYGYTF
TRBJ1-1	TRBD1	TRBV19	many	TGTGCCAGTAGCAAGGACAGGGGTCTCACTGAAGCTTTCTTT	CASSKDRGLTEAFF
TRBJ1-2	TRBD1	TRBV14	once	TGTGCCAGCAGCCAACAGGGGGCGGGTGGCTACACCTTC	CASSQQGAGGYTF